These 18 T cell receptor beta chains came from one sample sequenced in a study of blood T cells in healthy people across ages. Sample-barcoded 5' priming and a J-beta primer mix drove a second PCR of about 6 to 11 cycles. TCRdb reanalysed the 5' RACE reads using MiXCR and keeps one entry per CDR3 protein. The sample comprises hundreds of thousands of distinct CDR3 sequences, roughly three fifths of which are singletons, and 30% to 45% rests with the top ten. Sequencing input: blood. Receptor source: a man between 60 and 75 years old in good health.

The chain combines TRBV20-1 with TRBJ2-5; 8 nucleotides line up with TRBD2. CDR1 and CDR2 (germline): DFQATT, SNEGSKA (reference sequence). This CDR3 has 14 residues. V lost 1 base to trimming and J lost 4 bases; unmatched junction nucleotides: 5. The CDR3 nucleotides read TGCAGTGCTAGAGTAATTCGGGGGGGAGAGACCCAGTACTTC. Translation: CSARVIRGGETQYF.

This clonotype was counted a single time. V gene TRBV2 combines with J gene TRBJ1-2; tentative D call: TRBD1 (6 bases). CDR1 and CDR2 (germline): SNHLY, FYNNEI. The V and J ends lost 6 bases and 8 bases respectively, with 16 bases between them. The CDR3 contains 13 residues. In nucleotides, the CDR3 is TGTGCCAGCAGGAGGGTACAGGGAGGAGGCTACACCTTC. Amino acids: CASRRVQGGGYTF.

The CDR3 loop is CASSARDSPNEKLFF. CDR3 bases: TGTGCCAGCAGCGCAAGGGACAGTCCAAATGAAAAACTGTTTTTT. The chain links TRBV7-9 to TRBJ1-4; 7 bases are shared with TRBD1. The CDR3 length is 15 residues. The germline gives CDR1 SEHNR, CDR2 FQNEAQ (reference sequence). V was clipped by 5 bases and J by 5 bases; unmatched bases: 8.

The V call is TRBV3-1, the J call TRBJ2-3; D may match TRBD1 or TRBD2 (5 bases each). Germline CDR1 LGHDT, CDR2 YNNKEL (reference sequence). V lost 4 bases and J 5 bases, leaving 19 bases between the germline ends. The CDR3 contains 16 residues. The DNA for the CDR3 is TGTGCCAGCAGCCTTCTCGGGGCCCTCGTTAGAGATACGCAGTATTTT. Protein sequence: CASSLLGALVRDTQYF.

This sequence joins TRBV6-2 or TRBV6-3 and TRBJ2-7; TRBD1 aligns across 7 bases. The CDR3 has 15 amino acids. The germline V gene has CDR1 MNHEY and CDR2 SVGEGT. J gave up 3 bases and V 6 bases, and 11 bases lay outside the gene matches. The CDR3 sequence is CASRAPGTVSYEQYF. Here the CDR3 DNA reads TGTGCCAGCAGAGCCCCCGGGACAGTGAGCTACGAGCAGTACTTC.

This clonotype has more than one count but fewer than ten. J is TRBJ2-5 and V is TRBV7-2; TRBD2 is a possible D gene (6 bases). Trimming pared 5 bases from V and 2 bases from J, leaving 9 bases between. CDR3 length: 13 amino acids. Germline V gene lookup returns CDR1 SGHTA and CDR2 FQGNSA. The CDR3 nucleotides read TGTGCCAGCAGCGCGGGGTTGCAAGAGACCCAGTACTTC. Protein: CASSAGLQETQYF.

The chain is built from TRBV9 and TRBJ2-2, with 7 bases that match TRBD1. The CDR3 is 13 amino acids. The V segment lost 5 bases and the J segment 9 bases; nucleotides outside the gene matches: 7. Germline V gene sequence: CDR1 SGDLS, CDR2 YYNGEE. This CDR3 is CASSDRERRELFF. As DNA, the CDR3 is TGTGCCAGCAGTGACAGGGAACGGAGGGAGCTGTTTTTT.

The V call is TRBV27, the J call TRBJ2-7, with a possible D match to TRBD1 (5 bases). CDR1 and CDR2 (germline): MNHEY, SMNVEV (reference sequence). The CDR3 sequence is 18 residues long. The V end was cut by 6 bases, the J end by 0 bases, with 24 bases between. The CDR3 protein is CASRFAKSGRGLSYEQYF. The CDR3 bases are TGTGCCAGCAGGTTTGCCAAGTCGGGTAGGGGCCTCTCCTACGAGCAGTACTTC.

The V gene is TRBV20-1, the J gene TRBJ1-2; no clear D gene. The CDR3 runs to 14 residues. With 3 bases removed from V and 2 bases from J, the gap between germline ends came to 13 bases. Looked up from germline, CDR1 is DFQATT and CDR2 is SNEGSKA (reference sequence). This CDR3 reads CSASGHLGNYGYTF. The CDR3 DNA sequence: TGCAGTGCTAGCGGGCACCTCGGGAACTATGGCTACACCTTC.

CDR3 protein: CASSLMAESSYNEQFF. Here the CDR3 DNA reads TGTGCCAGCAGCTTAATGGCCGAGAGCTCCTACAATGAGCAGTTCTTC. The gene calls are TRBV7-6 and TRBJ2-1; the D is unclear. This CDR3 region has 16 residues. Germline values: CDR1 SGHVS, CDR2 FNYEAQ. Trimming took 2 bases from V and 0 from J, leaving 11 bases between them.

This clonotype was seen only a few times. V is TRBV20-1 and J is TRBJ2-3; the D gene is possibly TRBD2 (6 bases). Germline values: CDR1 DFQATT, CDR2 SNEGSKA (reference sequence). The CDR3 covers 14 residues. V was clipped by 7 bases and J by 0 bases, with 14 bases between them. CDR3 residues: CSVPPAGSTDTQYF. CDR3 DNA sequence: TGCAGTGTCCCCCCGGCGGGGAGCACAGATACGCAGTATTTT.

J is TRBJ1-5 and V is TRBV12-3 or TRBV12-4, with a tentative D call TRBD1 (6 bases). Trimming stripped 6 bases from V and 7 bases from J, with 13 bases between. This CDR3 comprises 13 residues. The CDR3 sequence is CASSQNRDQPQHF. CDR3 coding DNA: TGTGCCAGCAGCCAAAACAGGGACCAGCCCCAGCATTTT.

The V call is TRBV10-2, the J call TRBJ2-3; D gene ambiguous. V lost 4 bases to trimming and J lost 4 bases, with 9 bases between them. The CDR3 runs 13 residues. Germline V gives CDR1 WSHSY, CDR2 SAAADI. For the CDR3, the DNA is TGCGCCAGCAGTGTCCCCGGGTCAGATACGCAGTATTTT. This sequence encodes CASSVPGSDTQYF.

The chain employs TRBV20-1 and TRBJ2-5, with 9 bases fitting TRBD2. The J call may be mistaken, given a closer DNA end match to TRBJ2-7. Germline CDR1 DFQATT, CDR2 SNEGSKA (reference sequence). This CDR3 contains 14 residues. The CDR3 loop reads CSARDSGGRDEQYF. The CDR3, as DNA: TGCAGTGCTAGAGATAGCGGGGGTCGTGACGAGCAGTACTTC.

CDR3 residues: CASSVSGSLNEQFF. The DNA for the CDR3 is TGTGCCAGCAGTGTTAGCGGGAGCCTGAATGAGCAGTTCTTC. The V call is TRBV12-3 or TRBV12-4, the J call TRBJ2-1; TRBD2 aligns across 9 bases. V lost 5 bases, J lost 7 bases, and 6 bases stayed unmatched. The CDR3 runs to 14 residues.

As to this clonotype: One end of the junction fails to match germline, which may point to a read error. This rearrangement joins TRBV14 to TRBJ2-3, with D uncertain. The CDR3 sequence is 15 residues long. The germline CDR1 and CDR2 sequences are SGHDN and FVKESK. CDR3 protein: CASNQARVATDTQYF. CDR3 bases: TGTGCCAGCAACCAAGCTAGAGTTGCCACAGATACGCAGTATTTT.

The chain uses TRBV20-1 and TRBJ2-6; D gene unclear. V dropped 3 bases and J dropped 0 bases, with 3 bases sitting between them. This CDR3 has 13 amino acids. Germline V gene data show CDR1 as DFQATT and CDR2 as SNEGSKA (reference sequence). CDR3 nucleotides: TGCAGTGCTAGGTCCTCTGGGGCCAACGTCCTGACTTTC. This codes for CSARSSGANVLTF.

For this clonotype: This may come from a read error, since a much larger clone is one base off. The rearrangement joins TRBV29-1 to TRBJ1-2; a possible D gene is TRBD1 (5 bases). CDR3 length: 14 amino acids. Trimming removed 1 base at V and 4 bases at J, with 13 bases between. Per germline, CDR1 SQVTM and CDR2 ANQGSEA. CDR3 sequence reads: CSVEGQFPSYGYTF. As DNA, the CDR3 is TGCAGCGTTGAAGGACAGTTCCCTAGCTATGGCTACACCTTC.